What follows are 9 T cell receptor beta chains derived from one specimen sequenced in a study of kidney transplant recipient with SARS-CoV-2 infection. TCRdb independently ran MiXCR on the reads; one entry per CDR3 protein. Here the sample spans under 250,000 distinct CDR3 sequences, 25% to 35% being singletons. The sequences come from a blood sample, collected at baseline and on day 111 from a kidney transplant recipient. The receptors derive from a male patient aged 30 to 39 who had COVID-19 and was a kidney transplant recipient. Part of the T cells may come from the graft donor.

With respect to this clonotype: This may be a read error, as it is one base from a much larger clone. The chain has TRBV30 and TRBJ1-2; D call uncertain. Germline CDR1 and CDR2: GTSNPN and SVGIG (reference sequence). The CDR3 length is 16 residues. V lost 5 bases, J lost 6 bases, and 25 bases lay in between. This CDR3 is CAWVKERYRKTHGYTF. In DNA form, the CDR3 reads TGTGCCTGGGTGAAAGAGCGTTATAGAAAGACCCATGGCTACACCTTC. Drawing the rest from reference TRBV30 and TRBJ1-2, the complete variable domain is SQTIHQWPATLVQPVGSPLSLECTVEGTSNPNLYWYRQAAGRGLQLLFYSVGIGQISSEVPQNLSASRPQDRQFILSSKKLLLSDSGFYLCAWVKERYRKTHGYTFGSGTRLTVV.

This chain joins TRBV3-1 and TRBJ2-1; 15 bases are a match to TRBD2. The ends lost 5 bases at V and 5 bases at J; junction bases unmatched: 16. The CDR3 runs 20 residues. Germline V gene data show CDR1 as LGHDT and CDR2 as YNNKEL (reference sequence). The CDR3 nucleotides read TGTGCCAGCAGCTCCCCCGGGACTAGCGGGGGGAGCTACAGGGACAATGAGCAGTTCTTC. This translates into CASSSPGTSGGSYRDNEQFF.

This clonotype was counted a single time. A much larger clonotype is one base distant, so this may be a read error. The chain uses TRBV6-8 and TRBJ1-2; the D is unclear. V lost 4 bases, J lost 4 bases, and 22 bases lay in between. The V gene's germline CDR1 is MNHGY and CDR2 SAAAGT. The CDR3 runs to 17 residues. CDR3 sequence: CASSSCERTRKTYGYTF. CDR3 DNA: TGTGCCAGCAGTTCCTGCGAACGCACTAGAAAGACCTATGGCTACACCTTC.

The genes are TRBV20-1 and TRBJ1-2; D call uncertain. This CDR3 is 16 amino acids long. The V gene lost 3 bases and the J gene lost 4 bases, with 21 bases spanning the gap. Per the germline V gene, CDR1 is DFQATT and CDR2 is SNEGSKA (reference sequence). DNA for the CDR3: TGCAGTGCTAGCAACCTGCTGTTTCGAAAGACCTATGGCTACACCTTC. Translated: CSASNLLFRKTYGYTF.

This clonotype was counted between two and nine times. The chain is built from TRBV12-3 or TRBV12-4 and TRBJ1-1; 7 nucleotides agree with TRBD1. The CDR3 totals 18 residues. V lost 6 bases to trimming and J lost 3 bases; unmatched junction nucleotides: 19. CDR3 amino acids: CASRSLGFWGQGDTEAFF. For the CDR3, the DNA is TGTGCCAGCAGGAGTTTGGGGTTTTGGGGGCAGGGGGACACTGAAGCTTTCTTT.

In this sample, this clonotype turned up many times. The rearrangement links TRBV2 to TRBJ2-3, with 8 bases fitting TRBD1. The CDR3 runs to 14 residues. V was clipped by 6 bases and J by 3 bases; unmatched bases: 5. From germline, CDR1 is SNHLY and CDR2 FYNNEI. Written as DNA, the CDR3 is TGTGCCAGCAGGGGGGACAGGCATACAGATACGCAGTATTTT. It specifies CASRGDRHTDTQYF.

As for this clonotype: Given a much more abundant clone one base away, this may be a read error. The V gene is TRBV6-5, the J gene TRBJ1-1, with TRBD1 matching 10 bases. CDR1 and CDR2 from the germline V gene are MNHEY and SVGAGI. This CDR3 region has 12 residues. Here the CDR3 reads CASRGTGAEASF. The CDR3 coding sequence is TGTGCCAGCAGGGGGACAGGGGCTGAAGCTTCCTTT.

To note about this clonotype: This may be a read error: a much more frequent sequence differs by one nucleotide. The chain recombines TRBV8-2 with TRBJ1-2. TRBV8-2 is termed a pseudogene. The CDR3 totals 16 residues. For the CDR3, the DNA is TGTGGCAGTTATTCATTTGATAGCCGAACGACCTATGGCTACACCTTC. Translated, it gives CGSYSFDSRTTYGYTF.

This clonotype occurred a few times. The chain couples TRBV18 to TRBJ2-5; 8 bases are a match to TRBD2. There are 14 residues in the CDR3. J gave up 4 bases and V 4 bases, and 5 bases lay outside the gene matches. Germline CDR1 and CDR2: KGHSH and LQKENI. CDR3: CASSHKRERETQYF. CDR3 DNA sequence: TGTGCCAGCTCACATAAGCGGGAGCGAGAGACCCAGTACTTC.